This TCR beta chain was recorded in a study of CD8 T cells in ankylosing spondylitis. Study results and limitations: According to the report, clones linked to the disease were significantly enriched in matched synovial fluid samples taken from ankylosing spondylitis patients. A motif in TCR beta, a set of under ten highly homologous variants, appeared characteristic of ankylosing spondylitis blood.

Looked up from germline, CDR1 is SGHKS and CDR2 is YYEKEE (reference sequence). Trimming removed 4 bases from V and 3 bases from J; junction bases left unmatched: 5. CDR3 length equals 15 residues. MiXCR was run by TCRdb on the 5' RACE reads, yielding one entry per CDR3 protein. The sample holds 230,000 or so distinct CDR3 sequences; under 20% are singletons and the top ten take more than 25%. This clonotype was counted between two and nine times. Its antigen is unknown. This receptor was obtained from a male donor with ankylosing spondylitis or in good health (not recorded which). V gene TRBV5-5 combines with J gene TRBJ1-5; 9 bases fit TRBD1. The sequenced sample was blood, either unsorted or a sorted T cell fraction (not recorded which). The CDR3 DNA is TGTGCCAGCAGCCCGGGACAGGGCCCCAATCAGCCCCAGCATTTT. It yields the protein CASSPGQGPNQPQHF.